These T cell receptor beta chains were read from a single sample in a study of blood T cell repertoires in COVID-19. Assay used: immunoSEQ multiplex PCR; TCRdb lists only in-frame clones, some missing. The repertoire consists of approximately 130,000 clones, with 83% occurring once and the leading ten covering approximately 20%. Sample: PBMCs or T cells enriched from blood (not recorded which). These TCRs come from a man aged 25-45 years who had recovered from COVID-19. CDR3s include the opening cysteine and the closing phenylalanine or tryptophan. A D gene is named only where the DNA matches it firmly. A row's size may be missing; if present it is once, few, many or a size class.

d_gene: -
v_gene: TRBV6-5
abundance: -
j_gene: TRBJ1-3
CDR3aa: CASRDGGSGNTIYF
CDR3nt: TGTGCCAGCAGGGACGGGGGGTCCGGAAACACCATATATTTT

d_gene: TRBD2
v_gene: TRBV5-1
abundance: -
j_gene: TRBJ2-1
CDR3aa: CASSTLPGGEQFF
CDR3nt: TGCGCCAGCAGCACCCTCCCGGGGGGGGAGCAGTTCTTC

d_gene: -
v_gene: TRBV27
abundance: -
j_gene: TRBJ2-5
CDR3aa: CASSFLSRGDLGKETQYF
CDR3nt: TGTGCCAGCAGTTTCTTATCCAGGGGGGATCTTGGAAAAGAGACCCAGTACTTC

d_gene: -
v_gene: TRBV27
abundance: few
j_gene: TRBJ1-5
CDR3aa: CASSYQGSNQPQHF
CDR3nt: TGTGCCAGCAGTTATCAGGGTAGCAATCAGCCCCAGCATTTT

d_gene: TRBD2
v_gene: TRBV24-1
abundance: -
j_gene: TRBJ2-3
CDR3aa: CATSDVSGGTDTQYF
CDR3nt: TGTGCCACCAGTGATGTTAGCGGGGGCACAGATACGCAGTATTTT

d_gene: TRBD1
v_gene: TRBV15
abundance: -
j_gene: TRBJ2-1
CDR3aa: CATSRSGTGVNEQFF
CDR3nt: TGTGCCACCAGCAGATCGGGGACAGGGGTCAATGAGCAGTTCTTC

d_gene: -
v_gene: TRBV21-1
abundance: once
j_gene: TRBJ2-3
CDR3aa: CASSKEDKRGDTDTQYF
CDR3nt: TGTGCCAGCAGCAAAGAAGACAAGCGGGGAGACACAGATACGCAGTATTTT

d_gene: -
v_gene: TRBV19
abundance: -
j_gene: TRBJ1-1
CDR3aa: CASSMAGGVSSITEAFF
CDR3nt: TGTGCCAGTAGTATGGCGGGGGGCGTCTCTTCTATCACTGAAGCTTTCTTT

d_gene: TRBD1
v_gene: TRBV23-1
abundance: -
j_gene: TRBJ2-7
CDR3aa: CASSQSKSETGTLAYEQYF
CDR3nt: TGCGCCAGCAGTCAATCAAAGTCCGAGACAGGGACCCTAGCCTACGAGCAGTACTTC

d_gene: -
v_gene: TRBV20-1
abundance: -
j_gene: TRBJ2-3
CDR3aa: CSASDLSTDTQYF
CDR3nt: TGCAGTGCTAGTGACCTCAGCACAGATACGCAGTATTTT

d_gene: TRBD1
v_gene: TRBV27
abundance: -
j_gene: TRBJ2-2
CDR3aa: CASSLLRESTKTGGETGELFF
CDR3nt: TGTGCCAGCAGTTTATTAAGGGAGTCGACCAAGACAGGGGGGGAAACCGGGGAGCTGTTTTTT

d_gene: TRBD2
v_gene: TRBV20-1
abundance: -
j_gene: TRBJ2-5
CDR3aa: CTAGESETQYF
CDR3nt: TGCACAGCGGGAGAAAGTGAGACCCAGTACTTC

d_gene: -
v_gene: TRBV5-1
abundance: -
j_gene: TRBJ1-4
CDR3aa: CASSPTDSLEKLFF
CDR3nt: TGCGCCAGCAGCCCCACGGACAGTCTCGAAAAACTGTTTTTT

d_gene: -
v_gene: TRBV28
abundance: -
j_gene: TRBJ1-5
CDR3aa: CASSLRGGGYRNQPQHF
CDR3nt: TGTGCCAGCAGTTTACGGGGAGGGGGGTATCGCAATCAGCCCCAGCATTTT

d_gene: -
v_gene: TRBV7-3
abundance: -
j_gene: TRBJ1-3
CDR3aa: CASSPRTGNTIYF
CDR3nt: TGTGCCAGCAGCCCGAGAACTGGAAACACCATATATTTT

d_gene: -
v_gene: TRBV6-5
abundance: -
j_gene: TRBJ1-5
CDR3aa: CASSYSQNEDQPQHF
CDR3nt: TGTGCCAGCAGTTACTCCCAGAATGAGGATCAGCCCCAGCATTTT

d_gene: -
v_gene: TRBV5-1
abundance: -
j_gene: TRBJ1-1
CDR3aa: CASSLTGNTEAFF
CDR3nt: TGCGCCAGCAGCTTGACAGGGAACACTGAAGCTTTCTTT

d_gene: TRBD1
v_gene: TRBV6-5
abundance: -
j_gene: TRBJ1-2
CDR3aa: CASRPDREGYGYTF
CDR3nt: TGTGCCAGCAGGCCCGACAGGGAAGGTTATGGCTACACCTTC

d_gene: TRBD2
v_gene: TRBV7-8
abundance: few
j_gene: TRBJ2-2
CDR3aa: CASDYGGGNTGELFF
CDR3nt: TGTGCCAGCGACTATGGGGGGGGTAACACCGGGGAGCTGTTTTTT

d_gene: -
v_gene: TRBV19
abundance: -
j_gene: TRBJ1-1
CDR3aa: CASRSRAEAFF
CDR3nt: TGTGCCAGTAGGAGTAGAGCTGAAGCTTTCTTT

d_gene: -
v_gene: TRBV28
abundance: -
j_gene: TRBJ2-7
CDR3aa: CASSAAPSRDYEQYF
CDR3nt: TGTGCCAGCAGTGCAGCCCCCTCGCGGGACTACGAGCAGTACTTC

d_gene: -
v_gene: TRBV10-3
abundance: -
j_gene: TRBJ1-1
CDR3aa: CAISESTDTEAFF
CDR3nt: TGTGCCATCAGTGAGTCCACAGACACTGAAGCTTTCTTT

d_gene: -
v_gene: TRBV18
abundance: once
j_gene: TRBJ1-3
CDR3aa: CASSPSGQTSGNTIYF
CDR3nt: TGTGCCAGCTCACCTTCGGGACAAACCTCTGGAAACACCATATATTTT

d_gene: -
v_gene: TRBV18
abundance: -
j_gene: TRBJ1-5
CDR3aa: CASSPGEHQPQHF
CDR3nt: TGTGCCAGCTCACCCGGGGAGCATCAGCCCCAGCATTTT

d_gene: TRBD1
v_gene: TRBV6-5
abundance: few
j_gene: TRBJ1-1
CDR3aa: CASSYATGLMNTEAFF
CDR3nt: TGTGCCAGCAGTTACGCGACAGGGTTGATGAACACTGAAGCTTTCTTT

d_gene: TRBD1
v_gene: TRBV15
abundance: many
j_gene: TRBJ1-5
CDR3aa: CATSLDRAQPQHF
CDR3nt: TGTGCCACCAGCCTAGACAGGGCCCAGCCCCAGCATTTT

d_gene: TRBD1
v_gene: TRBV5-1
abundance: once
j_gene: TRBJ2-7
CDR3aa: CASSLEGATYEQYF
CDR3nt: TGCGCCAGCAGCTTAGAGGGGGCAACCTACGAGCAGTACTTC

d_gene: TRBD1
v_gene: TRBV9
abundance: -
j_gene: TRBJ2-7
CDR3aa: CASSVGTDSYEQYF
CDR3nt: TGTGCCAGCAGCGTCGGGACAGATTCTTACGAGCAGTACTTC

d_gene: TRBD2
v_gene: TRBV2
abundance: -
j_gene: TRBJ2-3
CDR3aa: CASSEIAGGTDTQYF
CDR3nt: TGTGCCAGCAGTGAAATAGCGGGGGGGACAGATACGCAGTATTTT

d_gene: TRBD1
v_gene: TRBV19
abundance: -
j_gene: TRBJ1-2
CDR3aa: CASSPSRDRGNYGYTF
CDR3nt: TGTGCCAGTAGTCCGTCGCGCGACAGGGGGAATTATGGCTACACCTTC

d_gene: TRBD1
v_gene: TRBV5-6
abundance: -
j_gene: TRBJ1-6
CDR3aa: CASSLDSGQGGSPLHF
CDR3nt: TGTGCCAGCAGCTTGGACTCGGGACAGGGGGGTTCACCCCTCCACTTT

d_gene: TRBD1
v_gene: TRBV11-1
abundance: few
j_gene: TRBJ2-7
CDR3aa: CASTAQGQTYEQYF
CDR3nt: TGTGCCAGCACCGCACAGGGACAGACCTACGAGCAGTACTTC

d_gene: -
v_gene: TRBV2
abundance: few
j_gene: TRBJ1-4
CDR3aa: CASNGQRDEKLFF
CDR3nt: TGTGCCAGCAACGGACAAAGGGATGAAAAACTGTTTTTT

d_gene: -
v_gene: TRBV6-5
abundance: -
j_gene: TRBJ2-7
CDR3aa: CASTPDRSYEQYF
CDR3nt: TGTGCCAGCACCCCGGACAGATCCTACGAGCAGTACTTC

d_gene: -
v_gene: TRBV6-5
abundance: -
j_gene: TRBJ1-1
CDR3aa: CASNKPGPGWTEAFF
CDR3nt: TGTGCCAGCAACAAGCCGGGTCCAGGGTGGACTGAAGCTTTCTTT

d_gene: -
v_gene: TRBV5-1
abundance: -
j_gene: TRBJ2-7
CDR3aa: CASSATNRRSYEQYF
CDR3nt: TGCGCCAGCAGCGCGACTAATCGGAGGTCCTACGAGCAGTACTTC

d_gene: TRBD1
v_gene: TRBV30
abundance: -
j_gene: TRBJ1-4
CDR3aa: CARSGDSVLFF
CDR3nt: TGTGCCCGTTCCGGGGACAGCGTGCTGTTTTTT

d_gene: TRBD1
v_gene: TRBV23-1
abundance: -
j_gene: TRBJ2-3
CDR3aa: CASSQLGTGASTDTQYF
CDR3nt: TGCGCCAGCAGTCAATTAGGGACAGGAGCTAGCACAGATACGCAGTATTTT

d_gene: TRBD1
v_gene: TRBV19
abundance: -
j_gene: TRBJ1-6
CDR3aa: CASRAGGRSPLHF
CDR3nt: TGTGCCAGTAGAGCAGGGGGCAGGTCACCCCTCCACTTT

d_gene: -
v_gene: TRBV5-1
abundance: -
j_gene: TRBJ2-3
CDR3aa: CASSQLGAGSTDTQYF
CDR3nt: TGCGCCAGCAGCCAGCTAGGGGCAGGGAGCACAGATACGCAGTATTTT

d_gene: -
v_gene: TRBV5-1
abundance: -
j_gene: TRBJ1-1
CDR3aa: CASSLGGRANTEAFF
CDR3nt: TGCGCCAGCAGCTTGGGAGGGAGGGCCAACACTGAAGCTTTCTTT

d_gene: -
v_gene: TRBV5-1
abundance: -
j_gene: TRBJ2-5
CDR3aa: CASRVGATKETQYF
CDR3nt: TGCGCCAGCAGGGTTGGGGCTACCAAAGAGACCCAGTACTTC

d_gene: -
v_gene: TRBV9
abundance: once
j_gene: TRBJ1-2
CDR3aa: CASSGAGYTF
CDR3nt: TGTGCCAGCAGCGGGGCGGGCTACACCTTC

d_gene: TRBD1
v_gene: TRBV5-1
abundance: -
j_gene: TRBJ2-2
CDR3aa: CASSGPAGGRGNTGELFF
CDR3nt: TGCGCCAGCAGCGGCCCGGCAGGGGGAAGGGGGAACACCGGGGAGCTGTTTTTT

d_gene: -
v_gene: TRBV30
abundance: -
j_gene: TRBJ1-5
CDR3aa: CAWSIPQHRANPRPQHF
CDR3nt: TGTGCCTGGAGCATCCCACAGCACAGGGCCAACCCACGGCCCCAGCATTTT

d_gene: TRBD2
v_gene: TRBV30
abundance: once
j_gene: TRBJ2-1
CDR3aa: CAWKREKGNEQFF
CDR3nt: TGTGCCTGGAAGCGGGAGAAGGGCAATGAGCAGTTCTTC

d_gene: TRBD1
v_gene: TRBV12-3/TRBV12-4
abundance: -
j_gene: TRBJ1-2
CDR3aa: CASSGRTGVGYTF
CDR3nt: TGTGCCAGCAGCGGCCGGACAGGGGTTGGCTACACCTTC

d_gene: TRBD1
v_gene: TRBV4-2
abundance: once
j_gene: TRBJ2-5
CDR3aa: CASSQDQVTGGQETQYF
CDR3nt: TGTGCCAGCAGCCAAGATCAAGTGACAGGGGGCCAAGAGACCCAGTACTTC

d_gene: -
v_gene: TRBV11-2
abundance: -
j_gene: TRBJ1-2
CDR3aa: CASSSEGGLYGYTF
CDR3nt: TGTGCCAGCAGCTCGGAGGGAGGCCTATATGGCTACACCTTC

d_gene: -
v_gene: TRBV5-1
abundance: -
j_gene: TRBJ2-5
CDR3aa: CASSLAGGAETQYF
CDR3nt: TGCGCCAGCAGCTTGGCCGGCGGGGCAGAGACCCAGTACTTC

d_gene: TRBD1
v_gene: TRBV2
abundance: -
j_gene: TRBJ2-5
CDR3aa: CASSEADRGSEYF
CDR3nt: TGTGCCAGCAGTGAAGCGGACAGGGGGTCCGAGTACTTC

d_gene: TRBD2
v_gene: TRBV7-3
abundance: -
j_gene: TRBJ2-1
CDR3aa: CASSPHWVAGDKNEQFF
CDR3nt: TGTGCCAGCAGCCCCCATTGGGTAGCGGGGGATAAAAATGAGCAGTTCTTC

d_gene: TRBD1
v_gene: TRBV25-1
abundance: once
j_gene: TRBJ2-5
CDR3aa: CASSEGQGAETQYF
CDR3nt: TGTGCCAGCAGTGAGGGACAGGGGGCGGAGACCCAGTACTTC

d_gene: -
v_gene: TRBV11-2
abundance: -
j_gene: TRBJ1-5
CDR3aa: CASSLDRGPQHF
CDR3nt: TGTGCCAGCAGCTTAGATCGGGGGCCCCAGCATTTT